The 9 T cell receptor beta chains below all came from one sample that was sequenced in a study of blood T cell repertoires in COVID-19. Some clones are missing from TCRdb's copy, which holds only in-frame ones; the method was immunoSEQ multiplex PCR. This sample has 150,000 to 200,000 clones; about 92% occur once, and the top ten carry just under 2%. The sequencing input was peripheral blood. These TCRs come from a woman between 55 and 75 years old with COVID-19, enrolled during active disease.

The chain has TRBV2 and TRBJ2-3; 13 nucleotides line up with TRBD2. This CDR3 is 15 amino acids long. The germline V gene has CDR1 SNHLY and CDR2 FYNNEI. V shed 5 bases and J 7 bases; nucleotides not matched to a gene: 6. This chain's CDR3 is CASSLLAGGINTQYF. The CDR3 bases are TGTGCCAGCAGTTTACTAGCGGGGGGGATAAATACGCAGTATTTT.

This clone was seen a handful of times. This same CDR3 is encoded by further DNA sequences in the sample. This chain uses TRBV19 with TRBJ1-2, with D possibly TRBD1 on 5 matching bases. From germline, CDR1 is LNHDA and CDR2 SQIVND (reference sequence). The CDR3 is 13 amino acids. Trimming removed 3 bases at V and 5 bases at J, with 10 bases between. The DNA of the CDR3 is TGTGCCAGTAGTATCCGGGACTCATATGGCTACACCTTC. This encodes CASSIRDSYGYTF.

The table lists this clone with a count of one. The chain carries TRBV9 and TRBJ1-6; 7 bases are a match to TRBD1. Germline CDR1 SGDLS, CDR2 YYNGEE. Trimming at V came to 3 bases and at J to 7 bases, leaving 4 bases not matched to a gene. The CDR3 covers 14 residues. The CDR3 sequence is CASSETGLNSPLHF. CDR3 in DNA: TGTGCCAGCAGCGAGACAGGGTTGAATTCACCCCTCCACTTT.

CDR3 in amino acids: CASSISYSYPNEKLFF. The CDR3 DNA reads as TGTGCCAGTAGTATTTCCTACAGCTACCCTAATGAAAAACTGTTTTTT. The genes are TRBV19 and TRBJ1-4; D call uncertain. Trimming removed 3 bases at V and 3 bases at J, with 14 bases between. This CDR3 has 16 residues. The V gene's germline CDR1 is LNHDA and CDR2 SQIVND (reference sequence).

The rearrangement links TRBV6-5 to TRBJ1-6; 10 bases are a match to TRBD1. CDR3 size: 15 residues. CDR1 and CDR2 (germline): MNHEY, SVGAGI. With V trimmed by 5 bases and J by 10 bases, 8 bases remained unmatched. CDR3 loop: CASSPSGTGVSPLHF. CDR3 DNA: TGTGCCAGCAGTCCTTCCGGGACAGGGGTATCACCCCTCCACTTT.

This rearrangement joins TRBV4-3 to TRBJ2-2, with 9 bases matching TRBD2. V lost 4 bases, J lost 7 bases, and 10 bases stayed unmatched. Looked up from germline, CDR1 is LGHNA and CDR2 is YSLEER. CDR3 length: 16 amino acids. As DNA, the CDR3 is TGCGCCAGCAGCCTAATAGCGGGGGCCGGGAGCGGGGAGCTGTTTTTT. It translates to CASSLIAGAGSGELFF.

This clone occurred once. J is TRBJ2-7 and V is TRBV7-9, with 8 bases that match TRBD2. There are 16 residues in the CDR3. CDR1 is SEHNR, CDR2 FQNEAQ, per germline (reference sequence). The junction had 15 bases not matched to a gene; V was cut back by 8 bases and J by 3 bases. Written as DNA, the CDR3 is TGTGCCAGCCTCAACGAGGGCGGGGGGTCCCGCTACGAGCAGTACTTC. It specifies CASLNEGGGSRYEQYF.

The CDR3 nucleotides read TGCAGTGCTAGTCAACCACAGGGGCGCCAAGAGACCCAGTACTTC. It encodes CSASQPQGRQETQYF. This chain connects TRBV20-1 to TRBJ2-5; 7 bases line up with TRBD1. In germline, CDR1 is DFQATT, CDR2 SNEGSKA (reference sequence). V gave up 3 bases and J gave up 1 base; unmatched junction bases: 8. CDR3 size: 15 residues.

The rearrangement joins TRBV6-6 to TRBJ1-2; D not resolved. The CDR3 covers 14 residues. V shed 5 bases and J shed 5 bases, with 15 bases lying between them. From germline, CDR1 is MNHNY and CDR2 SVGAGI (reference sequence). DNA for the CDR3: TGTGCCAGCAGTACCTCCACGGTTAGTTATGGCTACACCTTC. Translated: CASSTSTVSYGYTF.